Here is one T cell receptor (beta chain) with its context. The antigen remains undetermined. A much larger clone differs by one base, so this may be a read error. Regarding time point: patch test 3, about 24 weeks after DPC sensitization. Treatment noted: therapeutic diphenylcyclopropenone sensitization with weekly scalp DPC. The total RNA was obtained from whole blood that was not fractionated. Per the germline V gene, CDR1 is SGHTA and CDR2 is FQGNSA. CDR3 length: 13 amino acids. Original data processing: Per-sample TCR counts ranged from about 23,224 to 750,000, median around 88,000. TCRdb passed the RACE reads through MiXCR, listing each CDR3 protein once. The V and J calls were determined by TCRdb, not by the authors. The profile shows tens of thousands of distinct CDR3 sequences, about 13% of them singletons. This specimen belongs to a study of human T cells and chemical hapten exposure. Study-level results: Patch test score tracked positively with PT1 expanded TCR counts.

The sequencing used whole blood, collected in connection with sensitization to the hapten diphenylcyclopropenone (DPC). This chain connects TRBV7-2 to TRBJ2-3; unclear D gene. This clonotype was obtained from a middle-aged woman with alopecia areata. Some clones in this sample may be carry-over from other donors' samples. The CDR3, as DNA: TGTGTCAGCAGCCTCACTAGCACAGATACGCAGTATTTT. Amino acids: CVSSLTSTDTQYF.